The 6 T cell receptor beta chains below all came from one sample that was sequenced in a study of blood T cell repertoires in COVID-19. Sequencing was performed with immunoSEQ multiplex PCR; in TCRdb, only in-frame clones are kept and a portion is missing. The sample has over 85,000 clones, just under 95% seen once. Sequencing was performed on peripheral blood. All receptors derive from a woman in her forties or fifties with COVID-19, enrolled during active disease.

This chain joins TRBV4-3 and TRBJ2-3, with D perhaps matching TRBD2 (5 bases). Between the trimmed V and J ends, which lost 6 bases and 1 base, there was a span of 14 bases. Per the germline V gene, CDR1 is LGHNA and CDR2 is YSLEER. CDR3 length: 15 residues. This CDR3 reads CASSLDFSGTDTQYF. CDR3 sequence (DNA): TGCGCCAGCAGTCTTGACTTTAGCGGCACAGATACGCAGTATTTT.

The chain uses TRBV5-1 and TRBJ2-2; D perhaps matches TRBD1 (8 bases). Germline lookup yields CDR1 SGHRS and CDR2 YFSETQ. The germline V and J ends were trimmed by 4 bases and 5 bases, with 15 bases remaining between them. The CDR3 runs to 15 residues. The CDR3 protein is CASSPTGGETGELFF. In DNA form, the CDR3 reads TGCGCCAGCAGCCCTACAGGGGGGGAGACCGGGGAGCTGTTTTTT.

V is TRBV5-1 and J is TRBJ1-1; D unclear. Germline CDR1 reads SGHRS; CDR2 reads YFSETQ. Trimming took off 0 bases at V and 1 base at J, with 10 bases between the two ends. The CDR3 consists of 15 residues. The CDR3, as DNA: TGCGCCAGCAGCTTGGAAGGAGCCCAGAACACTGAAGCTTTCTTT. It encodes CASSLEGAQNTEAFF.

V is TRBV18 and J is TRBJ1-1; the D is unclear. The CDR3 sequence is 15 residues long. Germline V gives CDR1 KGHSH, CDR2 LQKENI. V dropped 5 bases and J dropped 0 bases, with 13 bases sitting between them. The CDR3 bases are TGTGCCAGCTCATCAGACTGGCAATTGAACACTGAAGCTTTCTTT. It translates to CASSSDWQLNTEAFF.

In its sample, this clone was seen once. This chain joins TRBV4-3 and TRBJ1-1; D is ambiguous. V lost 2 bases to trimming and J lost 2 bases, with 15 bases between them. The CDR3 loop spans 16 amino acids. The germline CDR1 and CDR2 sequences are LGHNA and YSLEER. The CDR3: CASSQSPRGYNTEAFF. Written as DNA, the CDR3 is TGCGCCAGCAGCCAATCCCCCCGAGGGTACAACACTGAAGCTTTCTTT.

This chain links TRBV25-1 with TRBJ2-3; D is perhaps TRBD2 (5 bases). Germline CDR1 and CDR2: MGHDK and SYGVNS. The V and J ends lost 4 bases and 0 bases respectively, with 11 bases between them. The CDR3 runs to 15 residues. The CDR3 coding sequence is TGTGCCAGCAGTGGGAACGGGGATAGCACAGATACGCAGTATTTT. Translation: CASSGNGDSTDTQYF.